This TCR beta chain stems from a study of blood T cell repertoires in COVID-19. Study at large: T cells, B-cell-depleted T cells, or PBMCs supplied cDNA or gDNA.

Repertoires were generated with immunoSEQ multiplex PCR, while TCRdb's copy carries only in-frame clones and drops some. The table shows under 550,000 clones, with roughly 89% occurring only once. Seattle's cohort entered during active infection and was followed longitudinally. The sample comprised peripheral blood. The clonotype was recovered from a man aged 18-30 years with COVID-19, enrolled during active disease.

CDR3 nucleotide sequence: TGTGCCAGCAGCGTAGATCCGGGGGTAGCCTACGAGCAGTACTTC. It is translated as CASSVDPGVAYEQYF. This rearrangement joins TRBV9 to TRBJ2-7; tentatively, D is TRBD2 (6 bases). V was pared by 0 bases and J by 2 bases, with 12 bases between. This CDR3 has 15 amino acids. The germline V gene has CDR1 SGDLS and CDR2 YYNGEE.